This TCR beta chain comes out of a study of blood T cell repertoires in COVID-19. The CDR3 is 13 amino acids. Per the germline V gene, CDR1 is DFQATT and CDR2 is SNEGSKA (reference sequence). Deletions cut 3 bases from V and 3 bases from J, with 11 bases between. The repertoire was sequenced with immunoSEQ multiplex PCR; TCRdb's copy has only in-frame clones and lacks some. The sample includes more than 200,000 clones, 85% to 90% of them seen just once. This sequence was found in a man older than 75 with acute or convalescent COVID-19. The chain employs TRBV20-1 and TRBJ1-2, with no clear D. Sequencing used peripheral blood. In DNA form, the CDR3 reads TGCAGTGCTAGTCCCAACACAGACTATGGCTACACCTTC. The encoded protein is CSASPNTDYGYTF.